The present T cell receptor beta chain was sequenced within a study of blood T cell repertoires in COVID-19. Produced via immunoSEQ multiplex PCR; TCRdb's table is partial and in-frame only. The data hold roughly 260,000 clones, with 90% to 95% observed a single time. Germline CDR1 reads SGHTA; CDR2 reads FQGTGA. The CDR3 has 19 amino acids. Unmatched junction bases numbered 12, after V lost 1 base and J lost 2 bases. The material sequenced was PBMCs or T cells enriched from blood (not recorded which). V gene TRBV7-3 combines with J gene TRBJ1-5; 9 bases are shared with TRBD1. The source is a human donor in a cohort exposed to, infected with or recovered from COVID-19 (not recorded which). The donor label of this sample is uncertain. The CDR3 DNA reads as TGTGCCAGCAGCTTAAAGGGGACAGGGCCTAACGGGGGCAATCAGCCCCAGCATTTT. It yields the protein CASSLKGTGPNGGNQPQHF.